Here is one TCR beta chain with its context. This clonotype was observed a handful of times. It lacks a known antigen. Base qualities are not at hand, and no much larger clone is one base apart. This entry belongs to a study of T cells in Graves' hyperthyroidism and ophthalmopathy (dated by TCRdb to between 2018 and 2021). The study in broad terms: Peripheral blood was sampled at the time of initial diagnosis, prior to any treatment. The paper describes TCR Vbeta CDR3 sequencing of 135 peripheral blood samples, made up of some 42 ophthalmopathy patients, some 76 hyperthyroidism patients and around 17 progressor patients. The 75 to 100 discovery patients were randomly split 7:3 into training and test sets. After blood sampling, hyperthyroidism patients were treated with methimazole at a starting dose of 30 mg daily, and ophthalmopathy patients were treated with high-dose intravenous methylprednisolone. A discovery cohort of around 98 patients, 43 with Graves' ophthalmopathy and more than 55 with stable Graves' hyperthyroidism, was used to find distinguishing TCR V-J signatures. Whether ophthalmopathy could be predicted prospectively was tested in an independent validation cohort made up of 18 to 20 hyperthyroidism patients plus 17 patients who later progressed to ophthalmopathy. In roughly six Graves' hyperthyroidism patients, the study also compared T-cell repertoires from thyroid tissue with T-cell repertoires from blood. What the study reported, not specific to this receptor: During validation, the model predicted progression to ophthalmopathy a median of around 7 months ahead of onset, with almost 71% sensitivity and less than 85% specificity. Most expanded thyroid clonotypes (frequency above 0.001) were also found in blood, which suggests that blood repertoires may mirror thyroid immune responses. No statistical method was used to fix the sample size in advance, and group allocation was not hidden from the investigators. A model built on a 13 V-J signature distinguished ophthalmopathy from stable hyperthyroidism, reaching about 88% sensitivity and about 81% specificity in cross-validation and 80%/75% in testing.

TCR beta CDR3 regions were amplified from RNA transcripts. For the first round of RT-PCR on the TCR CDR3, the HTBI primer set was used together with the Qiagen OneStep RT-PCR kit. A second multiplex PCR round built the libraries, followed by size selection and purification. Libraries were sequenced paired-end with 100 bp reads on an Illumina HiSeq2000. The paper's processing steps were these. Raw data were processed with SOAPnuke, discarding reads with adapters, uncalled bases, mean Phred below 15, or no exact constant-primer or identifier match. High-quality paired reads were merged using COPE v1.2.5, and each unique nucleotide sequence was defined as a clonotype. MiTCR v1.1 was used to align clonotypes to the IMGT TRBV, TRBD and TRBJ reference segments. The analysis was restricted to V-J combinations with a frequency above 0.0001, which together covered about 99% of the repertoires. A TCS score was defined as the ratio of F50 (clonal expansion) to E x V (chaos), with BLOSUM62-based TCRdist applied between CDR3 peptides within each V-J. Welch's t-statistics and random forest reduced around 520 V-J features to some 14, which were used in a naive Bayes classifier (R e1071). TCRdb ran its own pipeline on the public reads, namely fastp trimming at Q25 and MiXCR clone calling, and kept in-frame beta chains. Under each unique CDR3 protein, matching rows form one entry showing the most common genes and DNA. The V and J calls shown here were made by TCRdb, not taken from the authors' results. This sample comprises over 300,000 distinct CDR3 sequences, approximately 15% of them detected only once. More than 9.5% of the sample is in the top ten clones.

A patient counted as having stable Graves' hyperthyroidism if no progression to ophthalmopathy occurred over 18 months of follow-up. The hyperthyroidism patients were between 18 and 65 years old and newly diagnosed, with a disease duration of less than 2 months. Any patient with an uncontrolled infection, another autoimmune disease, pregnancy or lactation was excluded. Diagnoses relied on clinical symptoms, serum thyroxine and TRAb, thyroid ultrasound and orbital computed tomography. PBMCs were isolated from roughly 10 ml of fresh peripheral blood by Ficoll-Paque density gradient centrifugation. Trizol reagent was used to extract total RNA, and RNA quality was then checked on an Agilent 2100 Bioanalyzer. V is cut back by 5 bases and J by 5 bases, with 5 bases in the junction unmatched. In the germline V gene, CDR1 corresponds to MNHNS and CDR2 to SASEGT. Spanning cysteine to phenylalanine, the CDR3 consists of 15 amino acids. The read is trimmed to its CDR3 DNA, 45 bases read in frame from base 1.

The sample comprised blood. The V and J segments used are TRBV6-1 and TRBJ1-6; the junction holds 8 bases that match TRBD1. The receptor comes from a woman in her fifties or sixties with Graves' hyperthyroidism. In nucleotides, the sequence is TGTGCCAGCAGTACCCGACAGGGGCATAATTCACCCCTCCACTTT. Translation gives CASSTRQGHNSPLHF.